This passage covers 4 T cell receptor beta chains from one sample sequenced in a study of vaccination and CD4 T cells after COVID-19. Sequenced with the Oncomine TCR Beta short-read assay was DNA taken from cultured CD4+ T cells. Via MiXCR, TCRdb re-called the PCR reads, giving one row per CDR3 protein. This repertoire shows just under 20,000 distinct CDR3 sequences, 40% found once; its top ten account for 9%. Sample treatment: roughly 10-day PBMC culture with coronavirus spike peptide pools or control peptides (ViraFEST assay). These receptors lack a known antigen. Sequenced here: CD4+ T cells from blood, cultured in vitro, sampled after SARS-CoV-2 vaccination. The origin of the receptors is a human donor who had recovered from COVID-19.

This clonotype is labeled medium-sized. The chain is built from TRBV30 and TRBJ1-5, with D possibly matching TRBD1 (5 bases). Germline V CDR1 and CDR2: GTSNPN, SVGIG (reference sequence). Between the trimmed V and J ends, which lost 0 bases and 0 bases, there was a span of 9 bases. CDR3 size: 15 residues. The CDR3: CAWSVPGGSNQPQHF. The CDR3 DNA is TGTGCCTGGAGTGTACCCGGGGGTAGCAATCAGCCCCAGCATTTT.

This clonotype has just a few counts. The CDR3 DNA is TGTGCCAGCAGTGAAGTCGGCACAAACTATGGCTACACCTTC. Its translation is CASSEVGTNYGYTF. The chain joins TRBV25-1 to TRBJ1-2; no clear D. The CDR3 consists of 14 residues. Trimming removed 2 bases at V and 2 bases at J, with 9 bases between. Germline V lookup: CDR1 MGHDK, CDR2 SYGVNS.

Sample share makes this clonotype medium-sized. CDR3 nucleotides: TGTGCCAGCAGCCGGAACCCCGGGGGGGCTCAAGAGACCCAGTACTTC. This gives the protein CASSRNPGGAQETQYF. The V call is TRBV7-2, the J call TRBJ2-5; 8 bases fit TRBD2. This CDR3 has 16 residues. The ends lost 5 bases at V and 2 bases at J; junction bases unmatched: 10. Germline values: CDR1 SGHTA, CDR2 FQGNSA.

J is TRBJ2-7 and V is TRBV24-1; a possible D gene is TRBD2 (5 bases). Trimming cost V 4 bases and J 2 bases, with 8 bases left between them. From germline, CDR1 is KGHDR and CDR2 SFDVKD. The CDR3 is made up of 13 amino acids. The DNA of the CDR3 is TGTGCCACCAGTGAATCGGGGACCTACGAGCAGTACTTC. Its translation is CATSESGTYEQYF.